The next 10 T cell receptor beta chains were all read from a single sample in a study of T cell responses to AZD1222 COVID-19 vaccine. Some clones are missing from TCRdb's copy, which holds only in-frame ones; the method was immunoSEQ multiplex PCR. This sample has more than 150,000 clones, with about nine tenths found just once. The input for sequencing was peripheral blood, taken 28 days after the second AZD1222 dose. The receptor source for this set is an adult who received the AZD1222 COVID-19 vaccine.

The chain carries TRBV21-1 and TRBJ2-3; TRBD1, the D gene given by the table, was not confirmed from the DNA. TRBV21-1 is a pseudogene segment. This CDR3 spans 17 amino acids. The CDR3 here is CASSKKEQVESTDTQYF. CDR3 nucleotides: TGTGCCAGCAGCAAAAAAGAGCAGGTTGAAAGCACAGATACGCAGTATTTT.

The chain joins TRBV7-2 to TRBJ2-1, with a tentative D call TRBD2 (5 bases). V dropped 5 bases and J dropped 1 base, with 9 bases sitting between them. Germline assignment: CDR1 SGHTA and CDR2 FQGNSA. The CDR3 contains 14 residues. The CDR3, as DNA: TGTGCCAGCAGCACCCCGGGGTCCTACAATGAGCAGTTCTTC. This translates into CASSTPGSYNEQFF.

The V and J genes are TRBV2 and TRBJ2-5, with 8 bases fitting TRBD2. The CDR3 is made up of 14 amino acids. The V and J ends lost 4 bases and 2 bases, in that order; junction bases with no gene match: 3. Looked up from germline, CDR1 is SNHLY and CDR2 is FYNNEI. The CDR3 here is CASSVAGNQETQYF. Written as DNA, the CDR3 is TGTGCCAGCAGTGTAGCGGGGAATCAAGAGACCCAGTACTTC.

The table lists this clone with many counts. The rearrangement uses TRBV18 and TRBJ2-3; D is possibly TRBD1 or TRBD2 (5 bases each). The germline V and J ends were trimmed by 1 base and 6 bases, with 14 bases remaining between them. The CDR3 contains 15 residues. Looked up from germline, CDR1 is KGHSH and CDR2 is LQKENI. The CDR3 DNA follows: TGTGCCAGCTCACCACGGGGACCCACCCCGGATACGCAGTATTTT. Encoded protein: CASSPRGPTPDTQYF.

This chain links TRBV30 with TRBJ2-5, with unresolved D. Trimming removed 0 bases at V and 2 bases at J, with 13 bases between. The CDR3 sequence is 15 residues long. Germline CDR1 and CDR2: GTSNPN and SVGIG (reference sequence). This CDR3 reads CAWSVVGNLQETQYF. CDR3 bases: TGTGCCTGGAGTGTAGTTGGGAATCTTCAAGAGACCCAGTACTTC.

The chain is built from TRBV27 and TRBJ2-7; the match to TRBD1 covers 11 bases. The germline V gene encodes CDR1 MNHEY and CDR2 SMNVEV (reference sequence). The CDR3 is 13 residues long. With V trimmed by 5 bases and J by 10 bases, 7 bases remained unmatched. This CDR3 reads CASSPWDRGIQYF. The CDR3, as DNA: TGTGCCAGCAGTCCTTGGGACAGGGGGATTCAGTACTTC.

V is TRBV2 and J is TRBJ1-5; D possibly corresponds to TRBD1 (6 bases). Germline V gives CDR1 SNHLY, CDR2 FYNNEI. CDR3 length: 15 residues. V was cut by 3 bases and J by 6 bases, with 15 bases left in between. The CDR3 region is CASSDGDTVLQPQHF. CDR3 coding DNA: TGTGCCAGCAGTGATGGGGACACCGTCCTTCAGCCCCAGCATTTT.

The J gene is TRBJ1-5, the V gene TRBV16; D remains ambiguous. CDR1 is KGHSY, CDR2 FQNENV, per germline. This CDR3 has 14 amino acids. V gave up 5 bases and J gave up 6 bases, with 14 bases separating them. CDR3 DNA sequence: TGTGCCAGCAGCGATGGAGTTGCTGGTCAGCCCCAGCATTTT. Translation: CASSDGVAGQPQHF.

The V call is TRBV23-1, the J call TRBJ2-1, with 10 bases fitting TRBD2. TRBV23-1 is annotated as an ORF whose role is uncertain. This CDR3 is 20 amino acids long. Trimming cost V 3 bases and J 5 bases; bases outside gene matches: 19. The CDR3 bases are TGCGCCAGCAGTCAGCCCAGGGAGTTGCTAAGCGGGAGGGCGAACAATGAGCAGTTCTTC. Translating it yields CASSQPRELLSGRANNEQFF.

V is TRBV2 and J is TRBJ1-1, with D possibly being TRBD1 (6 bases). V gave up 7 bases and J gave up 5 bases, with 26 bases separating them. The length of the CDR3 is 17 residues. Per the germline V gene, CDR1 is SNHLY and CDR2 is FYNNEI. CDR3 nucleotide sequence: TGTGCCAGCAAGGGGGGCAGGGCGACCATGTTGAGGACTGAAGCTTTCTTT. This encodes CASKGGRATMLRTEAFF.